This T cell receptor beta chain was sequenced for a study of early T cells in non-severe SARS-CoV-2 infection. On the study more broadly: Alpha and beta chains were unpaired, from unsorted whole-blood bulk RNA. Study-level findings and limits: The matching step, a VDJdb search, favored anti-spike CD8 responses and missed private and CD4 specificities.

Trimming stripped 1 base from V and 7 bases from J, with 11 bases between. Germline CDR1 DFQATT, CDR2 SNEGSKA (reference sequence). The CDR3 is 12 residues long. The TCR library protocol was used to attach unique molecular identifiers. These identifiers were attached to individual cDNA molecules. From the 5' RACE reads, TCRdb called clonotypes with MiXCR, one entry per CDR3 protein. The sample carries about 26,000 distinct CDR3 sequences, roughly 5.3% recorded once. Many counts were recorded for this clonotype. Its target is unknown. Sequences were obtained from whole blood. This TCR was recovered from an adult who was a healthcare worker with PCR-confirmed SARS-CoV-2 infection or an uninfected control (not recorded which). The chain is built from TRBV20-1 and TRBJ2-7; D perhaps matches TRBD1 (6 bases). The CDR3 region is CSARVGTPEQYF. The CDR3 bases are TGCAGTGCTAGAGTTGGGACACCTGAGCAGTACTTC.